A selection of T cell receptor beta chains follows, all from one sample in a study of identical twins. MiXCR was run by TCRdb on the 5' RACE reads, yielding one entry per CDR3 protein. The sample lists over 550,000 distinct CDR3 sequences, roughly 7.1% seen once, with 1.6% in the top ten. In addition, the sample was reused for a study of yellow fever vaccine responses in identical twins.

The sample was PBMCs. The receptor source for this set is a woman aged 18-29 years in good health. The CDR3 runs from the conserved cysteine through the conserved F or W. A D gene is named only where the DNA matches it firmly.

CDR3aa: CASSRWGLAGAGELFF
j_gene: TRBJ2-2
d_gene: TRBD2
v_gene: TRBV7-8

CDR3aa: CSARVGANTGELFF
j_gene: TRBJ2-2
d_gene: -
v_gene: TRBV20-1

CDR3aa: CASSPGDQETQYF
j_gene: TRBJ2-5
d_gene: -
v_gene: TRBV11-2

CDR3aa: CASSYSMGVGGPPLVDTQYF
j_gene: TRBJ2-3
d_gene: -
v_gene: TRBV6-2/TRBV6-3

CDR3aa: CATSARHVSSYNEQFF
j_gene: TRBJ2-1
d_gene: -
v_gene: TRBV24-1

CDR3aa: CASSAWGLSLNSPLHF
j_gene: TRBJ1-6
d_gene: -
v_gene: TRBV6-1

CDR3aa: CASSYPSGGYNEQFF
j_gene: TRBJ2-1
d_gene: TRBD2
v_gene: TRBV6-5

CDR3aa: CSAVRPGRAGELFF
j_gene: TRBJ2-2
d_gene: -
v_gene: TRBV20-1

CDR3aa: CASSLQGSSSYNEQFF
j_gene: TRBJ2-1
d_gene: -
v_gene: TRBV7-7

CDR3aa: CASSQGSVRTSGSWGQFF
j_gene: TRBJ2-1
d_gene: TRBD2
v_gene: TRBV3-1

CDR3aa: CASSKQDQPQHF
j_gene: TRBJ1-5
d_gene: -
v_gene: TRBV12-3/TRBV12-4

CDR3aa: CASSDTALDKFF
j_gene: TRBJ2-1
d_gene: -
v_gene: TRBV6-1

CDR3aa: CASSLEQRGSETQYF
j_gene: TRBJ2-5
d_gene: TRBD2
v_gene: TRBV7-7

CDR3aa: CASSPPLAGSGEQFF
j_gene: TRBJ2-1
d_gene: TRBD2
v_gene: TRBV18

CDR3aa: CASSLRPPGYNTEAFF
j_gene: TRBJ1-1
d_gene: -
v_gene: TRBV5-6

CDR3aa: CASSLFVIRGPLSYEQYF
j_gene: TRBJ2-7
d_gene: -
v_gene: TRBV28

CDR3aa: CASKTGGPKAFF
j_gene: TRBJ1-1
d_gene: TRBD1
v_gene: TRBV10-2

CDR3aa: CASSMDGPKTQYF
j_gene: TRBJ2-5
d_gene: -
v_gene: TRBV12-3/TRBV12-4

CDR3aa: CASSLVWGGTPRLGRETQYF
j_gene: TRBJ2-5
d_gene: TRBD2
v_gene: TRBV28

CDR3aa: CASSQVEEQETQYF
j_gene: TRBJ2-5
d_gene: -
v_gene: TRBV3-1

CDR3aa: CASSLYSETQYF
j_gene: TRBJ2-5
d_gene: -
v_gene: TRBV11-2

CDR3aa: CASRGPLRVDEKLFF
j_gene: TRBJ1-4
d_gene: -
v_gene: TRBV7-9

CDR3aa: CASSPWTGMAYNEQFF
j_gene: TRBJ2-1
d_gene: TRBD1
v_gene: TRBV9

CDR3aa: CASSEVGAYEQFF
j_gene: TRBJ2-1
d_gene: -
v_gene: TRBV5-1

CDR3aa: CASSGGDYSFEETQYF
j_gene: TRBJ2-5
d_gene: TRBD2
v_gene: TRBV5-1

CDR3aa: CSALRGGRAVGEAFF
j_gene: TRBJ1-1
d_gene: TRBD1
v_gene: TRBV20-1

CDR3aa: CATSEPLWAGGEQFF
j_gene: TRBJ2-1
d_gene: TRBD1
v_gene: TRBV24-1

CDR3aa: CASSSGQGGEAQYF
j_gene: TRBJ2-5
d_gene: -
v_gene: TRBV12-3/TRBV12-4

CDR3aa: CAISPNRAEQFF
j_gene: TRBJ2-1
d_gene: -
v_gene: TRBV10-3

CDR3aa: CASSLAGSWNEQFF
j_gene: TRBJ2-1
d_gene: -
v_gene: TRBV5-6

CDR3aa: CASSPGGGRYNEQFF
j_gene: TRBJ2-1
d_gene: -
v_gene: TRBV7-8

CDR3aa: CASSLGVGQYYGYTF
j_gene: TRBJ1-2
d_gene: -
v_gene: TRBV5-1

CDR3aa: CASRRTPGSTDTQYF
j_gene: TRBJ2-3
d_gene: -
v_gene: TRBV5-1

CDR3aa: CASSPGTMWGNTGELFF
j_gene: TRBJ2-2
d_gene: -
v_gene: TRBV7-9

CDR3aa: CASSPTYRPGTGRYEQYF
j_gene: TRBJ2-7
d_gene: TRBD1
v_gene: TRBV12-3/TRBV12-4

CDR3aa: CSVVGETQYF
j_gene: TRBJ2-5
d_gene: -
v_gene: TRBV29-1